Each of the 12 T cell receptor beta chains below was sequenced from the same sample in a study of blood T cell repertoires in COVID-19. TCRdb's copy holds only in-frame clones and misses some; the assay was immunoSEQ multiplex PCR. Among 130,000 to 150,000 clones, roughly 81% were seen once, and the ten largest hold roughly 8.4%. Sequenced: peripheral blood. These receptors came from a human donor with acute or convalescent COVID-19. The donor label of this sample is uncertain.

CDR3 coding DNA: TGTGCCACCAGTGATATCGGACAGGCCACGAACACCGGGGAGCTGTTTTTT. Translation: CATSDIGQATNTGELFF. J is TRBJ2-2 and V is TRBV24-1, with 7 bases aligning to TRBD1. J was trimmed by 0 bases and V by 3 bases; bases with no gene match: 6. Germline V gene data show CDR1 as KGHDR and CDR2 as SFDVKD. This CDR3 has 17 amino acids.

The genes are TRBV3-1 (or the pseudogene TRBV3-2) and TRBJ1-1; D gene uncertain. The V gene lost 3 bases and the J gene lost 5 bases, with 13 bases spanning the gap. Per germline, CDR1 LGHDT and CDR2 YNNKEL (reference sequence). This CDR3 contains 14 residues. The CDR3 nucleotides read TGTGCCAGCAGCCACTATCTTGGAGGGACTGAAGCTTTCTTT. Translating gives CASSHYLGGTEAFF.

The chain couples TRBV4-2 to TRBJ1-1, with no clear D. Trimming cost V 0 bases and J 8 bases, with 13 bases left between them. CDR3 length equals 14 residues. The germline V gene has CDR1 LGHNA and CDR2 YNFKEQ. Here the CDR3 reads CASSQDTRTWEAFF. CDR3 DNA sequence: TGTGCCAGCAGCCAAGATACGAGGACTTGGGAAGCTTTCTTT.

V is TRBV5-1 and J is TRBJ2-2, with a possible D match to TRBD1 (5 bases). Deletions cut 5 bases from V and 1 base from J, with 18 bases between. Germline V gene data show CDR1 as SGHRS and CDR2 as YFSETQ. This CDR3 has 17 residues. The CDR3 coding sequence is TGCGCCAGCAGACCGGGCTGGACATCTTTGAACACCGGGGAGCTGTTTTTT. Translated, it gives CASRPGWTSLNTGELFF.

The CDR3 region has the DNA TGTGCCAGCAGCAACTACAGGGCCGGAGAGACCCAGTACTTC. This sequence encodes CASSNYRAGETQYF. This sequence joins TRBV7-9 and TRBJ2-5, with TRBD1 as a possible D gene (6 bases). V lost 5 bases, J lost 4 bases, and 14 bases lay in between. The CDR3 runs to 14 residues. Germline values: CDR1 SEHNR, CDR2 FQNEAQ (reference sequence).

This chain uses TRBV10-2 with TRBJ1-6; D is uncertain. This CDR3 comprises 13 residues. Germline V lookup: CDR1 WSHSY, CDR2 SAAADI. V was trimmed by 5 bases and J by 8 bases, leaving 10 bases between them. The CDR3 is CASSTRRDSPLHF. In nucleotides, the CDR3 is TGCGCCAGCAGTACCCGGAGGGATTCACCCCTCCACTTT.

V usage is TRBV4-2 and J usage is TRBJ1-6; 8 bases align to TRBD1. The CDR3 spans 16 residues. The V gene's germline CDR1 is LGHNA and CDR2 YNFKEQ. Trimming took 3 bases from V and 0 from J; bases not matched to a gene: 1. DNA of the CDR3: TGTGCCAGCAGCCACGACAGGGGCTCCTATAATTCACCCCTCCACTTT. Translating gives CASSHDRGSYNSPLHF.

V is TRBV30 and J is TRBJ1-1, with a possible D match to TRBD1 (5 bases). The germline CDR1 and CDR2 sequences are GTSNPN and SVGIG (reference sequence). This CDR3 comprises 13 residues. V lost 6 bases, J lost 1 base, and 12 bases lay in between. Written as DNA, the CDR3 is TGTGCCTGCCTAGTCAGGGCGAACACTGAAGCTTTCTTT. This sequence encodes CACLVRANTEAFF.

CDR3 sequence (DNA): TGTGCCAGCAGGATAACAGGGACCTATAATTCACCCCTCCACTTT. It specifies CASRITGTYNSPLHF. The V and J genes are TRBV27 and TRBJ1-6; TRBD1 is a possible D gene (6 bases). The CDR3 is made up of 15 amino acids. CDR1 and CDR2 from the germline V gene are MNHEY and SMNVEV (reference sequence). The germline V and J ends were trimmed by 6 bases and 2 bases, with 11 bases remaining between them.

The chain uses TRBV27 and TRBJ1-5, with D tentatively TRBD1 (5 bases). Germline V gene sequence: CDR1 MNHEY, CDR2 SMNVEV (reference sequence). The CDR3 spans 13 residues. V was trimmed by 5 bases and J by 5 bases, leaving 10 bases between them. The DNA of the CDR3 is TGTGCCAGCAGTACGACAGAAGATCAGCCCCAGCATTTT. The encoded protein is CASSTTEDQPQHF.

The rearrangement uses TRBV2 and TRBJ2-3, with D hard to call. The V end was cut by 4 bases, the J end by 2 bases, with 7 bases between. This CDR3 contains 13 residues. Germline V lookup: CDR1 SNHLY, CDR2 FYNNEI. CDR3 coding DNA: TGTGCCAGCAGTGTAACAGTCACAGATACGCAGTATTTT. It translates to CASSVTVTDTQYF.

This clone was found once. The chain combines TRBV4-1 with TRBJ1-4; the D gene is possibly TRBD1 (6 bases). The V end lost 0 bases, the J end lost 3 bases, and 8 bases lay between the germline ends. The length of the CDR3 is 15 residues. Germline V gene sequence: CDR1 MGHRA, CDR2 YSYEKL. The CDR3 region is CASSQERTANEKLFF. In DNA form, the CDR3 reads TGCGCCAGCAGCCAAGAAAGGACAGCTAATGAAAAACTGTTTTTT.